This T cell receptor (beta chain) came from a study of graft-versus-host responses after intestinal transplantation. Sequencing was performed with immunoSEQ multiplex PCR; in TCRdb, only in-frame clones are kept and a portion is missing. This table holds some 90,000 clones, over 85% found once. The CDR3 contains 17 residues. Germline V gene lookup returns CDR1 SNHLY and CDR2 FYNNEI. V was shortened by 6 bases and J by 1 base, with 19 bases between the two germline ends. Whole-study results and caveats: Allografts from individuals with graft-donor T cell macrochimerism displayed high graft-versus-host to host-versus-graft clonal ratios.

Note on this clone: Its target is not known.

This clonotype was sampled from a human donor who received an intestinal transplant. This chain uses TRBV2 with TRBJ1-5, with a possible D match to TRBD1 (6 bases). The sequenced sample was unstimulated CD4+ T cells sorted from spleen or lymph node cells, obtained before intestinal transplant. CDR3 in amino acids: CASSHKDSSSSNQPQHF. CDR3 DNA: TGTGCCAGCAGCCACAAGGACAGTTCTTCAAGCAATCAGCCCCAGCATTTT.